A single sample is the source of the 31 T cell receptor beta chains below, sequenced in a study of tumor-infiltrating lymphocytes in primary liver carcinoma. The study extracted blood RNA from unsorted whole blood and also extracted germline DNA. The input was around 500 ng total RNA; TCR beta cDNA was made from it with a constant-region primer. Three nested multiplex PCR rounds of slightly modified ARM-PCR generated TCR beta libraries. A C-beta reverse primer was combined with TRBV1-TRBV30 forward primers in the first two PCR rounds, and each round had about 10 cycles. TCRdb reprocessed the multiplex PCR reads via MiXCR and lists one record per CDR3 protein. The table has fewer than 350,000 distinct CDR3 sequences, about two thirds seen once; the top ten hold roughly 6%. The sequenced sample was peripheral blood. The receptors come from a man aged 40-50 years with primary liver carcinoma and hepatitis B virus infection.

This sequence joins TRBV24-1 and TRBJ2-1, with 7 bases lining up with TRBD2. V gave up 2 bases and J gave up 4 bases; unmatched junction bases: 4. This CDR3 is 15 amino acids long. The germline CDR1 and CDR2 sequences are KGHDR and SFDVKD. The CDR3 DNA sequence: TGTGCCACCAGTGATTCAGGGCGGGAGTACAATGAGCAGTTCTTC. Amino acids: CATSDSGREYNEQFF.

In the case of this clonotype: At one of its ends the junction is not consistent with the germline gene, which may arise from a read error. The chain couples TRBV11-3 to TRBJ2-3; D is ambiguous. The germline CDR1 and CDR2 sequences are SGHNT and YENEEA. The CDR3 length is 14 residues. CDR3 DNA sequence: TGTGCCAGCAGCAAGCCTGAGATCACAGATACGCAGTCTTTT. Its translation is CASSKPEITDTQSF.

This clonotype was observed many times. The V and J genes are TRBV6-5 and TRBJ2-1; 9 bases are shared with TRBD2. Germline V gene data show CDR1 as MNHEY and CDR2 as SVGAGI. The ends lost 0 bases at V and 8 bases at J; junction bases unmatched: 11. The CDR3 length is 17 residues. CDR3 bases: TGTGCCAGCAGTTACTCGAAATTAGCGGGGGCCCAGGATGAGCAGTTCTTC. This gives the protein CASSYSKLAGAQDEQFF.

As for this clonotype: A much bigger clone sits one base away, suggesting this may be a read error. This chain links TRBV12-3 or TRBV12-4 with TRBJ1-2, with TRBD1 identical over 8 bases. This CDR3 is 13 amino acids long. CDR3: CASSSTGGNGYAF. The CDR3 bases are TGTGCCAGCAGTTCCACAGGGGGTAACGGCTACGCCTTC.

Regarding this clonotype: A clone one base away is much larger, so this may be a read error. No conserved phenylalanine or tryptophan ends this CDR3, so it is likely a read error. V usage is TRBV10-3 and J usage is TRBJ2-3; D remains unclear. There are 13 residues in the CDR3. CDR1 and CDR2 (germline): ENHRY, SYGVKD. V lost 6 bases to trimming and J lost 2 bases, with 9 bases between them. CDR3 loop: CAIRASSTDTQYL. The CDR3 DNA reads TGTGCCATCAGGGCCTCCTCCACAGATACGCAGTATCTT.

About this clonotype itself: Since a much larger clone is just one base distant, this may be a read error. The chain employs TRBV6-5 and TRBJ2-5; D may match TRBD1 or TRBD2 (5 bases each). CDR3 length: 13 residues. Per the germline V gene, CDR1 is MNHEY and CDR2 is SVGAGI. CDR3 protein: CASSGLQGETQCF. CDR3 nucleotide sequence: TGTGCCAGCAGTGGACTGCAGGGAGAGACCCAGTGCTTC.

Note on this clonotype: The junction and the germline gene differ at one end; a read error may be behind it. This chain uses TRBV11-2 with TRBJ2-5; D is undetermined. Looked up from germline, CDR1 is SGHAT and CDR2 is FQNNGV. This CDR3 spans 12 amino acids. The DNA of the CDR3 is TGTGCCAGCAGCCCCTTTCAACAGACCCAATACTTC. Its translation: CASSPFQQTQYF.

This clonotype came up a few times. The chain recombines TRBV5-5 with TRBJ2-7; D is unresolved. V lost 4 bases, J lost 0 bases, and 17 bases lay in between. CDR1 and CDR2 from the germline V gene are SGHKS and YYEKEE (reference sequence). The CDR3 loop spans 16 amino acids. For the CDR3, the DNA is TGTGCCAGCAGCCAAGGGCCCGGAGTGGGCTCCTACGAGCAGTACTTC. Encoded protein: CASSQGPGVGSYEQYF.

Turning to this clonotype: An end of the junction does not agree with germline; a read error may underlie this. This chain connects TRBV11-2 to TRBJ2-7; a possible D gene is TRBD2 (5 bases). CDR3 length: 16 residues. The germline CDR1 and CDR2 sequences are SGHAT and FQNNGV. The CDR3 here is CTSSSQLESEGHGQYF. CDR3 coding DNA: TGTACCAGCAGCTCTCAGCTCGAGTCTGAGGGCCACGGGCAGTACTTC.

The chain combines TRBV5-5 with TRBJ2-5; D ambiguous. Germline V gene data show CDR1 as SGHKS and CDR2 as YYEKEE (reference sequence). The V gene lost 0 bases and the J gene lost 5 bases, with 8 bases spanning the gap. This CDR3 is built from 13 residues. The CDR3 is CASSLAIHETQYF. CDR3 bases: TGTGCCAGCAGCTTGGCCATTCACGAGACCCAGTACTTC.

The chain joins TRBV12-3 or TRBV12-4 to TRBJ2-3; 9 nucleotides match TRBD2. CDR3 length equals 15 residues. Unmatched junction bases numbered 8, after V lost 6 bases and J lost 4 bases. The CDR3 here is CASRGIAGVPDTQYF. The CDR3 DNA follows: TGTGCCAGCAGGGGTATAGCGGGAGTACCAGATACGCAGTATTTT.

This clonotype was found many times. The chain employs TRBV29-1 and TRBJ2-1; 7 nucleotides align to TRBD2. The CDR3 runs 14 residues. V shed 4 bases, J shed 8 bases, and the junction held 11 bases outside the gene matches. Per germline, CDR1 SQVTM and CDR2 ANQGSEA. CDR3 bases: TGCAGCGTTGGGCTGCGACTAGCATATCATGAGCAGTTCTTC. It specifies CSVGLRLAYHEQFF.

This clonotype was observed many times. The gene calls are TRBV29-1 and TRBJ2-3; D not certain. The germline gives CDR1 SQVTM, CDR2 ANQGSEA. The CDR3 extends over 12 amino acids. V lost 6 bases and J 0 bases, leaving 7 bases between the germline ends. CDR3 protein: CSVFASTDTQYF. In DNA form, the CDR3 reads TGCAGCGTCTTCGCTAGCACAGATACGCAGTATTTT.

This clonotype was picked up one time. A much bigger clone sits one base away, suggesting this may be a read error. This chain connects TRBV6-5 to TRBJ1-1; D not certain. The CDR3 is made up of 13 amino acids. Germline V gene lookup returns CDR1 MNHEY and CDR2 SVGAGI. The CDR3 reads CATLKGANTGAFF. The CDR3 DNA sequence: TGTGCCACCTTGAAGGGAGCGAACACTGGAGCTTTCTTT.

The chain links TRBV19 to TRBJ1-5; a weak D match, TRBD1 (5 bases). Trimming left V 7 bases short and J 6 bases short, with 16 bases between. There are 14 residues in the CDR3. Germline assignment: CDR1 LNHDA and CDR2 SQIVND (reference sequence). DNA for the CDR3: TGTGCCAGTAACCGGGGGGTCGGTGCTCAGCCCCAGCATTTT. Protein sequence: CASNRGVGAQPQHF.

The chain joins TRBV6-2 or TRBV6-3 to TRBJ2-3; either TRBD1 or TRBD2 may fit D (5 bases each). Germline lookup yields CDR1 MNHEY and CDR2 SVGEGT. V lost 4 bases and J lost 7, with 21 bases in between. The CDR3 has 16 amino acids. The CDR3, as DNA: TGTGCCAGCAGTTTGCCTATAGAGCGGACAACACATACGCAGTATTTT. Translating gives CASSLPIERTTHTQYF.

Details on this clonotype: One end of the junction does not line up with germline, which may come from a read error. The chain has TRBV11-2 and TRBJ2-1; tentatively, D is TRBD2 (6 bases). The CDR3 has 16 residues. Germline assignment: CDR1 SGHAT and CDR2 FQNNGV. CDR3 sequence: CASSPRLGGAYDEQFF. The CDR3 DNA reads TGTGCCAGCAGCCCCCGCCTGGGGGGAGCCTACGATGAGCAGTTCTTC. The entire variable domain, with the rest obtained from reference TRBV11-2 and TRBJ2-1, is as follows: EAGVAQSPRYKIIEKRQSVAFWCNPISGHATLYWYQQILGQGPKLLIQFQNNGVVDDSQLPKDRFSAERLKGVDSTLKIQPAKLEDSAVYLCASSPRLGGAYDEQFFGPGTRLTVL.

The chain carries TRBV11-2 and TRBJ1-2; D not certain. The CDR3 has 15 residues. Germline CDR1 reads SGHAT; CDR2 reads FQNNGV. Trimming left V 2 bases short and J 4 bases short, with 14 bases between. CDR3 sequence: CASSLPAAVSYGYTF. The CDR3 nucleotides read TGTGCCAGCAGCTTACCCGCGGCAGTTTCCTATGGCTACACCTTC.

A note on this clonotype: This may be a read error, as it is one base from a much larger clone. The J gene is TRBJ2-1, the V gene TRBV29-1; D is possibly TRBD1 (6 bases). Germline V gene data show CDR1 as SQVTM and CDR2 as ANQGSEA. V was pared by 6 bases and J by 4 bases, with 16 bases between. CDR3 length equals 14 residues. CDR3 DNA sequence: TGCAGCGTCGTAACAGGGACCTGGTACAATGAGCAGTTCTTC. This sequence encodes CSVVTGTWYNEQFF.

The table lists this clonotype with many counts. The CDR3 sequence is CASSQLAGSGYEQYF. Here the CDR3 DNA reads TGCGCCAGCAGCCAGCTAGCGGGGTCGGGCTACGAGCAGTACTTC. The genes are TRBV4-3 and TRBJ2-7, with 9 bases matching TRBD2. V gave up 3 bases and J gave up 3 bases; unmatched junction bases: 6. This CDR3 region has 15 residues. CDR1 is LGHNA, CDR2 YSLEER, per germline.

This clonotype was counted at least ten times. V usage is TRBV4-1 and J usage is TRBJ2-6, with TRBD2 matching over 8 bases. Germline V gene data show CDR1 as MGHRA and CDR2 as YSYEKL. The CDR3 is 17 amino acids. Trimming at V came to 8 bases and at J to 0 bases, leaving 9 bases not matched to a gene. CDR3: CASARGGLISGANVLTF. The CDR3 coding sequence is TGCGCCAGCGCCCGGGGGGGGTTGATCTCTGGGGCCAACGTCCTGACTTTC.

Many counts were recorded for this clonotype. This may arise from a read error, as a much more abundant clone is one base away. In DNA, the CDR3 is TGTGCCAGCAGTTTAGACTGTTCTGGGGCCAACGTCCTGACTTTC. Its protein is CASSLDCSGANVLTF. The chain recombines TRBV11-2 with TRBJ2-6; unclear D gene. CDR1 is SGHAT and CDR2 is FQNNGV in the germline V gene. The CDR3 totals 15 residues. Complete variable domain (other parts from reference TRBV11-2 and TRBJ2-6): EAGVAQSPRYKIIEKRQSVAFWCNPISGHATLYWYQQILGQGPKLLIQFQNNGVVDDSQLPKDRFSAERLKGVDSTLKIQPAKLEDSAVYLCASSLDCSGANVLTFGAGSRLTVL.

The sample holds one count of this clonotype. At one end, the junction sequence differs from germline, possibly due to a read error. The chain carries TRBV11-1 and TRBJ2-3; D remains unclear. The CDR3 sequence is 12 residues long. Germline V gene lookup returns CDR1 SGHAT and CDR2 FQDESV (reference sequence). The CDR3 DNA sequence: TGCGCCAACAGCTTAGGTGTGGATACGCAGTATTTT. Translating gives CANSLGVDTQYF.

This clonotype came up many times. The V and J genes are TRBV11-2 and TRBJ2-3, with 10 positions matching TRBD2. Unmatched junction bases numbered 11, after V lost 6 bases and J lost 2 bases. The CDR3 is 17 residues long. Germline V gene sequence: CDR1 SGHAT, CDR2 FQNNGV. The CDR3 nucleotides read TGTGCCAGCAGTCCTACCCCTAGCGGGAGTAACACAGATACGCAGTATTTT. It encodes CASSPTPSGSNTDTQYF.

With respect to this clonotype: At one of its ends the junction is not consistent with the germline gene, which may arise from a read error. The rearrangement links TRBV11-3 to TRBJ2-1, with 7 bases that match TRBD1. Per the germline V gene, CDR1 is SGHNT and CDR2 is YENEEA. The length of the CDR3 is 16 residues. In DNA, the CDR3 is TGTGCCAGCAGTCCATCGGACAGGCCAGGGGCCAATGAGCAGCTCTTC. Amino acids: CASSPSDRPGANEQLF. Drawing the rest from reference TRBV11-3 and TRBJ2-1, the complete variable domain is EAGVVQSPRYKIIEKKQPVAFWCNPISGHNTLYWYLQNLGQGPELLIRYENEEAVDDSQLPKDRFSAERLKGVDSTLKIQPAELGDSAVYLCASSPSDRPGANEQLFGPGTRLTVL.

V gene TRBV11-2 combines with J gene TRBJ2-3; TRBD2 is a possible D gene (5 bases). The CDR3 is 16 residues long. Trimming removed 8 bases from V and 2 bases from J, with 20 bases in between. Germline lookup yields CDR1 SGHAT and CDR2 FQNNGV. CDR3 sequence: CASGLDLPGNTDTQYF. The CDR3 DNA sequence: TGTGCCAGCGGCCTAGATCTGCCGGGAAACACAGATACGCAGTATTTT.

This clonotype was detected a few times. The V gene is TRBV5-1, the J gene TRBJ2-1; 7 bases match TRBD1. The CDR3 totals 14 residues. V shed 6 bases, J shed 6 bases, and the junction held 9 bases outside the gene matches. The V gene's germline CDR1 is SGHRS and CDR2 YFSETQ. CDR3 protein: CASTPGQWTNEQFF. Written as DNA, the CDR3 is TGCGCCAGCACCCCGGGACAGTGGACCAATGAGCAGTTCTTC. Based on the CDR3 plus reference TRBV5-1 and TRBJ2-1, the full variable domain is KAGVTQTPRYLIKTRGQQVTLSCSPISGHRSVSWYQQTPGQGLQFLFEYFSETQRNKGNFPGRFSGRQFSNSRSEMNVSTLELGDSALYLCASTPGQWTNEQFFGPGTRLTVL.

This clonotype was recorded a few times. This chain joins TRBV5-4 and TRBJ2-7; 13 nucleotides agree with TRBD2. Germline V lookup: CDR1 SGHNT, CDR2 YYREEE (reference sequence). This CDR3 has 15 amino acids. With 5 bases clipped from V and 5 bases from J, the junction kept 7 bases outside the gene matches. The CDR3 sequence is CASRELAGGPNEQYF. The CDR3 DNA reads TGTGCCAGCAGGGAACTAGCGGGAGGGCCTAACGAGCAGTACTTC. Filled out from reference TRBV5-4 and TRBJ2-7, the complete variable domain reads ETGVTQSPTHLIKTRGQQVTLRCSSQSGHNTVSWYQQALGQGPQFIFQYYREEENGRGNFPPRFSGLQFPNYSSELNVNALELDDSALYLCASRELAGGPNEQYFGPGTRLTVT.

This clonotype was observed a handful of times. One end of the junction fails to match germline, which may point to a read error. The CDR3 coding sequence is TGCGCCAGTAGCTCTGCCGGGACATACTACGAGCAGTACTTC. Residues: CASSSAGTYYEQYF. The chain joins TRBV5-1 to TRBJ2-7; possibly TRBD1 for D (6 bases). The CDR3 sequence is 14 residues long. Germline loops: CDR1 SGHRS, CDR2 YFSETQ.

In the case of this clonotype: Since a much larger clone is just one base distant, this may be a read error. The CDR3 here is CASSFSSWGNIQYF. In DNA form, the CDR3 reads TGTGCCAGCAGCTTTTCTTCATGGGGAAACATTCAGTACTTC. The chain employs TRBV5-5 and TRBJ2-4; no reliable D call. Trimming removed 2 bases from V and 6 bases from J, with 12 bases in between. Germline V gene sequence: CDR1 SGHKS, CDR2 YYEKEE (reference sequence). This CDR3 contains 14 residues. The whole variable domain, remainder taken from reference TRBV5-5 and TRBJ2-4, is DAGVTQSPTHLIKTRGQQVTLRCSPISGHKSVSWYQQVLGQGPQFIFQYYEKEERGRGNFPDRFSARQFPNYSSELNVNALLLGDSALYLCASSFSSWGNIQYFGAGTRLSVL.

Notes on this clonotype: A single base separates this from a much larger clone, so it may be a read error. The chain couples TRBV10-3 to TRBJ2-3; possible D gene TRBD2, 6 bases. The CDR3 length is 14 residues. Germline V gives CDR1 ENHRY, CDR2 SYGVKD. The DNA of the CDR3 is TGTGTCATCAGTGAGTCCCGACTAGCAGATACGCAGTATTTT. Protein sequence: CVISESRLADTQYF.